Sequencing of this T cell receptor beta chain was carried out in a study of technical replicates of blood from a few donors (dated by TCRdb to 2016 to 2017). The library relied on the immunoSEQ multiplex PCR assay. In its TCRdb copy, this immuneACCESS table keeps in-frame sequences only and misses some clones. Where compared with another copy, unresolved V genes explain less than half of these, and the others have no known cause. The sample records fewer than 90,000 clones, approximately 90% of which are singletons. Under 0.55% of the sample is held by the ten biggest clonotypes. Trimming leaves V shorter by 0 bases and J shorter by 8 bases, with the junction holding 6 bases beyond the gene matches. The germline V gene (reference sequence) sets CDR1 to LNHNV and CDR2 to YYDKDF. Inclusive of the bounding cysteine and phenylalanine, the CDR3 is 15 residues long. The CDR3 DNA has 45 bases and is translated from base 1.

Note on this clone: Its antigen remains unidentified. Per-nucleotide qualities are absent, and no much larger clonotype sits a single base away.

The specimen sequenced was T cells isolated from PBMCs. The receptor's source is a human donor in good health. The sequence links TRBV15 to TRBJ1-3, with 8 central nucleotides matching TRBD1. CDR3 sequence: CATSRDNTGGDTIYF. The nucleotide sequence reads TGTGCCACCAGCAGAGATAATACAGGGGGGGACACCATATATTTT.